Listed here are 6 T cell receptor beta chains from one sample, sequenced in a study of T cells in Graves' hyperthyroidism and ophthalmopathy. RNA transcripts gave rise to amplified TCR beta CDR3 regions. The HTBI primer set served for first-round RT-PCR of the TCR CDR3. TCRdb reprocessed the multiplex PCR reads via MiXCR and lists one record per CDR3 protein. The sample carries about 500,000 distinct CDR3 sequences, over 15% recorded once. Sequencing was carried out using blood. The receptors derive from a woman aged 18-35 years with Graves' ophthalmopathy.

This clonotype was seen a few times. This chain uses TRBV19 with TRBJ2-1; 8 nucleotides agree with TRBD2. This CDR3 has 16 residues. Germline loops: CDR1 LNHDA, CDR2 SQIVND (reference sequence). V trimming: 6 bases; J trimming: 6 bases; junction bases outside the gene matches: 13. As DNA, the CDR3 is TGTGCCAGTAGATGGGGTGAGGGCGGGGGGATCAATGAGCAGTTCTTC. It specifies CASRWGEGGGINEQFF.

This rearrangement joins TRBV28 to TRBJ2-2; 9 bases line up with TRBD1. Trimming at V came to 5 bases and at J to 7 bases, leaving 14 bases not matched to a gene. This CDR3 region has 17 residues. Per the germline V gene, CDR1 is MDHEN and CDR2 is SYDVKM. Here the CDR3 reads CASSPATGGGTSGELFF. The CDR3 bases are TGTGCCAGCAGTCCCGCGACAGGGGGGGGCACGAGCGGGGAGCTGTTTTTT.

This clonotype was recorded at least ten times. This chain joins TRBV28 and TRBJ2-5, with unresolved D. V was shortened by 5 bases and J by 2 bases, with 9 bases between the two germline ends. The CDR3 is 13 amino acids. Germline CDR1 reads MDHEN; CDR2 reads SYDVKM. CDR3: CASSVQSQETQYF. The CDR3 DNA sequence: TGTGCCAGCAGTGTACAGAGTCAAGAGACCCAGTACTTC.

This clonotype was counted a few times. The chain combines TRBV29-1 with TRBJ2-2, with 7 nucleotides matching TRBD1. With 5 bases clipped from V and 1 base from J, the junction kept 1 base outside the gene matches. The CDR3 consists of 13 residues. Germline V gives CDR1 SQVTM, CDR2 ANQGSEA. This CDR3 reads CSVWTGNTGELFF. The CDR3 DNA is TGCAGCGTTTGGACAGGGAACACCGGGGAGCTGTTTTTT.

This clonotype has more than one count but fewer than ten. The CDR3 DNA reads as TGTGCCAGCAGTTATCGGGGTGGTCAACTAGCGGGATATGATGAGCAGTTCTTC. Amino acid sequence: CASSYRGGQLAGYDEQFF. The V gene is TRBV6-1, the J gene TRBJ2-1, with 10 bases that match TRBD2. Germline lookup yields CDR1 MNHNS and CDR2 SASEGT. The V segment lost 5 bases and the J segment 8 bases; nucleotides outside the gene matches: 18. The CDR3 loop spans 18 amino acids.

In this sample, this clonotype turned up many times. The genes are TRBV4-1 and TRBJ1-5; no reliable D call. Germline CDR1 MGHRA, CDR2 YSYEKL. CDR3 length equals 14 residues. The ends were cut back, 4 bases at V and 6 bases at J, with 13 bases in the middle. For the CDR3, the DNA is TGCGCCAGCAGCCCAAGGCAAGTCGTTCAGCCCCAGCATTTT. This encodes CASSPRQVVQPQHF.